These 10 T cell receptor beta chains were sequenced from one sample in a study of blood T cell repertoires in COVID-19. Here immunoSEQ multiplex PCR was the method, and the copy in TCRdb shows in-frame clones only, minus some. Of about 250,000 clones listed, more than 65% are singletons. Sequencing was done on a sample of PBMCs or T cells enriched from blood (not recorded which). These receptors originate from a man aged 45-65 years who had recovered from COVID-19.

The chain employs TRBV29-1 and TRBJ2-6; D is ambiguous. Germline V gives CDR1 SQVTM, CDR2 ANQGSEA. Trimming shortened V by 4 bases and J by 0 bases, and 10 bases separated the two germline ends. The length of the CDR3 is 15 residues. Written as DNA, the CDR3 is TGCAGCGTTGGCGGATTTCCCTCTGGGGCCAACGTCCTGACTTTC. Its translation is CSVGGFPSGANVLTF. Full variable domain (remainder filled in from reference TRBV29-1 and TRBJ2-6): SAVISQKPSRDICQRGTSLTIQCQVDSQVTMMFWYRQQPGQSLTLIATANQGSEATYESGFVIDKFPISRPNLTFSTLTVSNMSPEDSSIYLCSVGGFPSGANVLTFGAGSRLTVL.

The rearrangement links TRBV7-2 to TRBJ2-3; 7 bases fit TRBD2. J gave up 4 bases and V 5 bases, and 6 bases lay outside the gene matches. CDR1 SGHTA and CDR2 FQGNSA come from the germline V gene. The CDR3 consists of 14 residues. DNA of the CDR3: TGTGCCAGCAGCCGGAGCGGGATCGCAGATACGCAGTATTTT. Amino acids: CASSRSGIADTQYF.

This chain uses TRBV6-4 with TRBJ2-2, with a weak D call TRBD1 (7 bases). This CDR3 is 16 amino acids long. Germline assignment: CDR1 MRHNA and CDR2 SNTAGT. The V end lost 3 bases, the J end lost 3 bases, and 14 bases lay between the germline ends. The CDR3 DNA is TGTGCCAGCAGTGAGCGACAGGGAGGTGACACCGGGGAGCTGTTTTTT. This sequence encodes CASSERQGGDTGELFF.

The chain is built from TRBV15 and TRBJ2-1, with 10 bases that match TRBD2. Germline trimming cut 0 bases from V and 2 bases from J; bases unmatched to any gene: 13. CDR3 length equals 20 residues. Germline lookup yields CDR1 LNHNV and CDR2 YYDKDF (reference sequence). The chain's CDR3 is CATSRDYLASGRGTYNEQFF. CDR3 nucleotide sequence: TGTGCCACCAGCAGAGATTATTTGGCTAGCGGGAGAGGAACCTACAATGAGCAGTTCTTC.

This clone was picked up one time. The chain combines TRBV7-6 with TRBJ2-5, with D tentatively TRBD2 (5 bases). Trimming removed 4 bases from V and 2 bases from J, with 11 bases in between. The germline V gene has CDR1 SGHVS and CDR2 FNYEAQ. The CDR3 is made up of 14 amino acids. DNA of the CDR3: TGTGCCAGCAGCTCGAGGACTGTTCAAGAGACCCAGTACTTC. This translates into CASSSRTVQETQYF.

The gene calls are TRBV7-2 and TRBJ2-7; TRBD2 is a possible D gene (6 bases). The CDR3 has 14 residues. From germline, CDR1 is SGHTA and CDR2 FQGNSA. Trimming shortened V by 6 bases and J by 5 bases, and 17 bases separated the two germline ends. This CDR3 reads CASSSSAGFDEQYF. The CDR3 coding sequence is TGTGCCAGCAGTTCATCCGCGGGATTCGACGAGCAGTACTTC.

The chain uses TRBV7-2 and TRBJ2-5, with D possibly matching TRBD2 (6 bases). The germline gives CDR1 SGHTA, CDR2 FQGNSA. V gave up 1 base and J gave up 7 bases, with 7 bases separating them. The CDR3 covers 12 residues. The CDR3 spells CASSLDGGTQYF. The CDR3, as DNA: TGTGCCAGCAGCTTAGACGGGGGGACCCAGTACTTC.

This clone was observed once. The CDR3 loop reads CASSSDKNTEAFF. CDR3 coding DNA: TGTGCCAGCAGCTCGGACAAGAACACTGAAGCTTTCTTT. V gene TRBV7-3 combines with J gene TRBJ1-1; D is possibly TRBD1 (5 bases). The CDR3 is made up of 13 amino acids. V was shortened by 4 bases and J by 1 base, with 7 bases between the two germline ends. Germline CDR1 is SGHTA and CDR2 is FQGTGA.

This clone was found a few times. The rearrangement uses TRBV9 and TRBJ1-3; 9 bases are shared with TRBD1. V trimming: 3 bases; J trimming: 2 bases; junction bases outside the gene matches: 3. The CDR3 has 15 residues. CDR1 and CDR2 from the germline V gene are SGDLS and YYNGEE. The CDR3 loop is CASSGGQGPGNTIYF. CDR3 sequence (DNA): TGTGCCAGCAGCGGTGGACAGGGGCCTGGAAACACCATATATTTT.

This chain uses TRBV5-8 with TRBJ2-2; D is perhaps TRBD1 (6 bases). V dropped 7 bases and J dropped 5 bases, with 18 bases sitting between them. In germline, CDR1 is SGHTS, CDR2 YDEGEE. The CDR3 length is 15 residues. The CDR3 DNA reads TGTGCCAGCCGTTCAGGGACACCAAGGACCGGGGAGCTGTTTTTT. Encoded protein: CASRSGTPRTGELFF.